These 14 T cell receptor beta chains originate from one sample sequenced in a study of blood T cell repertoires in COVID-19. The method was immunoSEQ multiplex PCR; TCRdb's version includes in-frame clones alone and lacks a portion of them. The table shows approximately 79,000 clones, with roughly 80% occurring only once. The sequenced sample consisted of peripheral blood. These receptors all come from a man aged 45-65 years with COVID-19, enrolled during active disease.

The rearrangement links TRBV12-3 or TRBV12-4 to TRBJ1-1; D is ambiguous. Trimming took off 3 bases at V and 1 base at J, with 6 bases between the two ends. The CDR3 contains 13 residues. Here the CDR3 DNA reads TGTGCCAGCAGTTTCGGTACGAACACTGAAGCTTTCTTT. It translates to CASSFGTNTEAFF.

CDR3 sequence (DNA): TGTGCCAGTAGTAATAGGCGGGAGGTACCCGGGGAGCTGTTTTTT. Translated: CASSNRREVPGELFF. The rearrangement uses TRBV19 and TRBJ2-2, with TRBD2 matching over 8 bases. Germline CDR1 reads LNHDA; CDR2 reads SQIVND (reference sequence). The length of the CDR3 is 15 residues. The ends lost 4 bases at V and 6 bases at J; junction bases unmatched: 7.

CDR3 sequence (DNA): TGTGCCAGCAGCCGTGGGACAGGGAGTTCACCCCTCCACTTT. Protein product: CASSRGTGSSPLHF. The chain couples TRBV3-1 (or the pseudogene TRBV3-2) to TRBJ1-6, with TRBD1 identical over 9 bases. The V and J ends lost 4 bases and 9 bases, in that order; junction bases with no gene match: 4. Germline V CDR1 and CDR2: LGHDT, YNNKEL (reference sequence). The CDR3 covers 14 residues.

The rearrangement links TRBV24-1 to TRBJ2-3, with D perhaps matching TRBD1 (5 bases). The CDR3 is made up of 14 amino acids. Germline V CDR1 and CDR2: KGHDR, SFDVKD. With 9 bases removed from V and 2 bases from J, the gap between germline ends came to 14 bases. The CDR3 loop reads CATSEGEFTDTQYF. The DNA for the CDR3 is TGTGCCACCTCCGAAGGGGAATTCACAGATACGCAGTATTTT.

This chain uses TRBV9 with TRBJ2-1; TRBD2 matches at 8 bases. This CDR3 has 15 amino acids. Germline CDR1 is SGDLS and CDR2 is YYNGEE. V was pared by 0 bases and J by 4 bases, with 3 bases of the junction left unmatched. CDR3: CASSVDIAGYNEQFF. The CDR3 DNA sequence: TGTGCCAGCAGCGTAGATATAGCGGGATACAATGAGCAGTTCTTC.

The chain joins TRBV6-2 or TRBV6-3 to TRBJ2-4; the D is unclear. Germline lookup yields CDR1 MNHEY and CDR2 SVGEGT. The CDR3 contains 16 residues. V was pared by 4 bases and J by 0 bases, with 13 bases between. The CDR3 sequence is CASSSPSRLAKNIQYF. CDR3 DNA sequence: TGTGCCAGCAGTTCCCCGTCCCGACTAGCCAAAAACATTCAGTACTTC.

Written as DNA, the CDR3 is TGTGCCAGCAAGACAGACACTGAAGCTTTCTTT. Residues: CASKTDTEAFF. The chain joins TRBV25-1 to TRBJ1-1; D is perhaps TRBD1 (5 bases). The germline V gene has CDR1 MGHDK and CDR2 SYGVNS. The V and J ends lost 7 bases and 3 bases respectively, with 6 bases between them. This CDR3 is built from 11 residues.

The chain employs TRBV7-6 and TRBJ2-7; 7 bases align to TRBD1. CDR3 length: 17 residues. V shed 4 bases and J 2 bases; nucleotides not matched to a gene: 14. The V gene's germline CDR1 is SGHVS and CDR2 FNYEAQ. The CDR3 region is CASSSGTDPESPYEQYF. The CDR3 DNA follows: TGTGCCAGCAGCTCAGGGACAGACCCCGAGTCCCCCTACGAGCAGTACTTC.

J is TRBJ1-2 and V is TRBV28; TRBD1 agrees at 9 bases. Trimming cost V 1 base and J 2 bases; bases outside gene matches: 2. CDR3 length equals 15 residues. Germline V gives CDR1 MDHEN, CDR2 SYDVKM. CDR3 amino acids: CASSLSGTGNYGYTF. In DNA form, the CDR3 reads TGTGCCAGCAGTTTATCGGGGACAGGGAACTATGGCTACACCTTC.

The chain recombines TRBV19 with TRBJ2-1; the match to TRBD2 covers 13 bases. CDR1 and CDR2 from the germline V gene are LNHDA and SQIVND (reference sequence). V shed 10 bases, J shed 4 bases, and the junction held 4 bases outside the gene matches. This CDR3 is 14 amino acids long. The CDR3 DNA follows: TGTGCCACCCAGGGACTAGCGGGATACAATGAGCAGTTCTTC. Its protein product is CATQGLAGYNEQFF.

The chain links TRBV12-3 or TRBV12-4 to TRBJ1-2, with 9 bases aligning to TRBD1. J was trimmed by 7 bases and V by 3 bases; bases with no gene match: 3. The CDR3 totals 13 residues. The CDR3 DNA is TGTGCCAGCAGTTTCGGGACAGGGAGTGGCTACACCTTC. Translating it yields CASSFGTGSGYTF.

The chain combines TRBV19 with TRBJ2-3; 8 bases match TRBD2. The germline gives CDR1 LNHDA, CDR2 SQIVND (reference sequence). The junction had 8 bases not matched to a gene; V was cut back by 1 base and J by 5 bases. This CDR3 is built from 16 residues. The CDR3 DNA follows: TGTGCCAGTAGTATAGTTCCCAGCGGGAGTCTAGATACGCAGTATTTT. Its protein product is CASSIVPSGSLDTQYF.

The gene calls are TRBV3-1 (or the pseudogene TRBV3-2) and TRBJ2-2, with TRBD2 as a possible D gene (6 bases). With 0 bases removed from V and 4 bases from J, the gap between germline ends came to 6 bases. The CDR3 spans 14 residues. The V gene's germline CDR1 is LGHDT and CDR2 YNNKEL (reference sequence). CDR3 coding DNA: TGTGCCAGCAGCCAAGAAGCGGGCACCGGGGAGCTGTTTTTT. It translates to CASSQEAGTGELFF.

V gene TRBV7-2 combines with J gene TRBJ2-5, with 9 bases aligning to TRBD1. There are 14 residues in the CDR3. The trim removed 6 bases at V and 5 bases at J, leaving 7 bases unmatched. Germline assignment: CDR1 SGHTA and CDR2 FQGNSA. The chain's CDR3 is CASSKGQGGETQYF. The CDR3 DNA reads as TGTGCCAGCAGTAAGGGACAGGGCGGGGAGACCCAGTACTTC.